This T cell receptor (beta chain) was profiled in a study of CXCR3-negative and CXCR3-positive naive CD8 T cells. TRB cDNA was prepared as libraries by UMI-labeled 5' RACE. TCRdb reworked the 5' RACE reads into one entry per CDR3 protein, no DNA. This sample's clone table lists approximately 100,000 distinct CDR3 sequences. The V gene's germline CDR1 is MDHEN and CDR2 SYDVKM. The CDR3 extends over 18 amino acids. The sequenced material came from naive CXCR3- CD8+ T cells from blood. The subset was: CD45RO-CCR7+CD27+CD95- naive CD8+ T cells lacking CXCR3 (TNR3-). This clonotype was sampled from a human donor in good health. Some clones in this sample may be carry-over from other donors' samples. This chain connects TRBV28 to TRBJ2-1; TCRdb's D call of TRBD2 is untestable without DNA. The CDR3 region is CASSSPKRLSPTYNEQFF.